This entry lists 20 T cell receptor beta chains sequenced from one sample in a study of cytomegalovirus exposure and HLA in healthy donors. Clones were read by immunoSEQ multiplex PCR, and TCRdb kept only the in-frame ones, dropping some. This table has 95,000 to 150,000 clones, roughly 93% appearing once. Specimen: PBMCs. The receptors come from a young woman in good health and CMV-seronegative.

The CDR3 nucleotides read TGTGCTAGTGAAGTGCGACACCGAAACACCATATATTTT. It yields the protein CASEVRHRNTIYF. This chain connects TRBV12-5 to TRBJ1-3; D not resolved. Trimming took off 7 bases at V and 5 bases at J, with 12 bases between the two ends. The germline V gene has CDR1 LGHNT and CDR2 FRNRAP. There are 13 residues in the CDR3.

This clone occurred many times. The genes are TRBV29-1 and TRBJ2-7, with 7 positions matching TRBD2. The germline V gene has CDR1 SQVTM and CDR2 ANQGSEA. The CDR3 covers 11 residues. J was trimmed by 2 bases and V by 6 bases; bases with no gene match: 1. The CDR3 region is CSVGGTYEQYF. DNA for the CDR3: TGCAGCGTGGGGGGGACCTACGAGCAGTACTTC.

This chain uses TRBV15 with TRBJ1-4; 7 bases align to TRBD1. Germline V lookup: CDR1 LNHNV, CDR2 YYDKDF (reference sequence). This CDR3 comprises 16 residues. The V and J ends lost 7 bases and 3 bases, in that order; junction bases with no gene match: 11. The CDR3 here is CATKRAGGGSNEKLFF. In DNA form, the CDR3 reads TGTGCCACCAAGCGGGCAGGAGGGGGCTCTAATGAAAAACTGTTTTTT.

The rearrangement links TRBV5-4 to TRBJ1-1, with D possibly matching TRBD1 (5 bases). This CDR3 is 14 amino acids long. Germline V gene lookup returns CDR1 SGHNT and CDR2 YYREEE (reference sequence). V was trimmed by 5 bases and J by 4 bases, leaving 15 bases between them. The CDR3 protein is CASRWGGSPTEAFF. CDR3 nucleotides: TGTGCCAGCAGGTGGGGGGGTTCCCCCACTGAAGCTTTCTTT.

CDR3 in DNA: TGTGCCAGCAGCTTTGGGCAGGAAGCAACTAATGAAAAACTGTTTTTT. Amino acids: CASSFGQEATNEKLFF. The rearrangement uses TRBV7-9 and TRBJ1-4; D call uncertain. V shed 3 bases and J shed 0 bases, with 11 bases lying between them. CDR1 SEHNR and CDR2 FQNEAQ come from the germline V gene (reference sequence). This CDR3 spans 16 amino acids.

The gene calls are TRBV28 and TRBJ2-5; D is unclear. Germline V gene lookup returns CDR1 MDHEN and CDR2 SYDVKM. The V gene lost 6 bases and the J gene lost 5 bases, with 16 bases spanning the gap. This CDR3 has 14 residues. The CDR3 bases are TGTGCCAGCAGCCCCCTAGGAGTTCGGGAGACCCAGTACTTC. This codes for CASSPLGVRETQYF.

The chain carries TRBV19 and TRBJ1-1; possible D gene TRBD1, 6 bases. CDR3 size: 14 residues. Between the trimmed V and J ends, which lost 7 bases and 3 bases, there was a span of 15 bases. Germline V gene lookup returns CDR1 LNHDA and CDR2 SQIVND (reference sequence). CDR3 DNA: TGTGCCAGTACCGTACAGGGTCTACACACTGAAGCTTTCTTT. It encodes CASTVQGLHTEAFF.

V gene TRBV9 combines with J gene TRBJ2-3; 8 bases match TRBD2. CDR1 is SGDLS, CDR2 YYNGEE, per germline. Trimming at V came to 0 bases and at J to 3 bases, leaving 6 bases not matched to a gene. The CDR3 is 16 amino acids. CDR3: CASSVESGGPTDTQYF. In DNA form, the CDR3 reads TGTGCCAGCAGCGTAGAATCGGGGGGGCCAACAGATACGCAGTATTTT.

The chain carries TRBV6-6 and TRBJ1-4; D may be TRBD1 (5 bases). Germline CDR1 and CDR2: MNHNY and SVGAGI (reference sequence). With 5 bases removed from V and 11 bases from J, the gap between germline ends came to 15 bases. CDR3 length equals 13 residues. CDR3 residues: CASSTGGGGKLFF. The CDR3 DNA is TGTGCCAGCAGTACTGGGGGGGGTGGGAAACTGTTTTTT.

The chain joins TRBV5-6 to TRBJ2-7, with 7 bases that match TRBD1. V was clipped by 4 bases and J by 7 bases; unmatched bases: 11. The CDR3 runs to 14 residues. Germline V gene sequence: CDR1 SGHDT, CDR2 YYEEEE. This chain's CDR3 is CASSADTGVGEQYF. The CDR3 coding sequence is TGTGCCAGCAGCGCGGATACAGGGGTGGGTGAGCAGTACTTC. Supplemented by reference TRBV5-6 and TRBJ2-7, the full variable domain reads DAGVTQSPTHLIKTRGQQVTLRCSPKSGHDTVSWYQQALGQGPQFIFQYYEEEERQRGNFPDRFSGHQFPNYSSELNVNALLLGDSALYLCASSADTGVGEQYFGPGTRLTVT.

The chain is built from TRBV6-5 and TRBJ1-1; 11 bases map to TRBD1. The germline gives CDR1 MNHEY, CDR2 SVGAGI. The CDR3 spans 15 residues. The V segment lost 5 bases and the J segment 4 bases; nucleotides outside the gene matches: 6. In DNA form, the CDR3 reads TGTGCCAGCAGTAGTCCGGGACAGGGGGGCACTGAAGCTTTCTTT. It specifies CASSSPGQGGTEAFF.

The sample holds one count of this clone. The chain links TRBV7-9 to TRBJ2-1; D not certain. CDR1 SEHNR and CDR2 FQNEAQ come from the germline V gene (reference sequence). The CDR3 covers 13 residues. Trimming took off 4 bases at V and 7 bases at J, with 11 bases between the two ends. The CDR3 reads CASSSELRNEQFF. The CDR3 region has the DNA TGTGCCAGCAGCTCAGAGTTGCGGAATGAGCAGTTCTTC.

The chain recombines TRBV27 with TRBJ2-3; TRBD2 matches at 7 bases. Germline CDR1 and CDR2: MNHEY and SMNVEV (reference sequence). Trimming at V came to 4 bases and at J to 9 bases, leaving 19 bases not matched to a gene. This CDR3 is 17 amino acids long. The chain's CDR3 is CASSSVGRAGWGGTQYF. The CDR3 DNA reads TGTGCCAGCAGTTCCGTCGGGCGAGCGGGGTGGGGGGGAACGCAGTATTTT.

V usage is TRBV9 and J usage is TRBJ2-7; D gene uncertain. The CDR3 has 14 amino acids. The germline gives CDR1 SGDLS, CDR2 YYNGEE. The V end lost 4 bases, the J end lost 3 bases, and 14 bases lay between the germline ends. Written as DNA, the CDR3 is TGTGCCAGCAGCCCAACCCCGAGAGACTACGAGCAGTACTTC. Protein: CASSPTPRDYEQYF.

As DNA, the CDR3 is TGCGCCAGCAGGCCTGACAGGGGGCGGAATGAGCAGTTCTTC. The encoded protein is CASRPDRGRNEQFF. The chain employs TRBV5-1 and TRBJ2-1, with 10 bases that match TRBD1. Trimming cost V 5 bases and J 7 bases; bases outside gene matches: 6. The CDR3 loop spans 14 amino acids. CDR1 is SGHRS and CDR2 is YFSETQ in the germline V gene.

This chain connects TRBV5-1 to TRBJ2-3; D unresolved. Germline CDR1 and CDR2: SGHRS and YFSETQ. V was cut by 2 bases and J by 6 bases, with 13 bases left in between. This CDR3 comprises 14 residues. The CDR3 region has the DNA TGCGCCAGCAGCTTTACATCCGGAGCGGATACGCAGTATTTT. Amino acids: CASSFTSGADTQYF.

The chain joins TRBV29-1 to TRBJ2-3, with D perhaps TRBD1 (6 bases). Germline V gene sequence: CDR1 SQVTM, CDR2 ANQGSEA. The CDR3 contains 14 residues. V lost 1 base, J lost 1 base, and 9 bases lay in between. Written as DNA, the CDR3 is TGCAGCGTTGAAGTGGCAGGGGGCACAGATACGCAGTATTTT. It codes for CSVEVAGGTDTQYF.

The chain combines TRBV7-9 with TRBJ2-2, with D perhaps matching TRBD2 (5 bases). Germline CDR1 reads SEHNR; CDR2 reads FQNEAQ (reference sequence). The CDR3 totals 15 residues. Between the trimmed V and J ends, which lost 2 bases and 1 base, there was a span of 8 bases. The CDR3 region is CASSLQAENTGELFF. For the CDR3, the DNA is TGTGCCAGCAGCTTACAAGCGGAGAACACCGGGGAGCTGTTTTTT.

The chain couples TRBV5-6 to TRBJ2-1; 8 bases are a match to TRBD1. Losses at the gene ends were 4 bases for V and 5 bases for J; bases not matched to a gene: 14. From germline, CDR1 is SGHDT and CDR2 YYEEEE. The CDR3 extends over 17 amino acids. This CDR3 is CASSPPWGRGQDNEQFF. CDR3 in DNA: TGTGCCAGCAGCCCCCCATGGGGCAGGGGGCAGGACAATGAGCAGTTCTTC.

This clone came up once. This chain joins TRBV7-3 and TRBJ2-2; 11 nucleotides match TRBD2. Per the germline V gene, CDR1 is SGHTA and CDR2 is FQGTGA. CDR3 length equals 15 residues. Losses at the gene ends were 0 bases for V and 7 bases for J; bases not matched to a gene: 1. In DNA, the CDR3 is TGTGCCAGCAGCTTAACTAGCGGGAGGGTCGGGGAGCTGTTTTTT. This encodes CASSLTSGRVGELFF.